This T cell receptor beta chain was documented in a study of radiation and T cells in renal cell carcinoma. Study conclusions and caveats: Top tumor clonotypes rose in blood 2 weeks post-radiation, then contracted.

The CDR3 length is 10 residues. V lost 3 bases to trimming and J lost 5 bases, with 1 base between them. CDR1 is SEHNR, CDR2 FQNEAQ, per germline (reference sequence). In regard to this clone: Its specificity is not known. Other DNA sequences within the sample encode an identical CDR3.

Measured with immunoSEQ multiplex PCR; TCRdb has only the in-frame clones, and not every one. There are 130,000 to 150,000 clones in the sample; 88% occur only once, and 3.5% to 5% lies in the top ten. The time point was: baseline pretreatment blood. Treatment defined: 15 Gy SBRT to primary tumor, nephrectomy 4 weeks later. The rearrangement uses TRBV7-9 and TRBJ1-1; D uncertain. The source of this sequence is a woman in her 70s with renal cell carcinoma. This specimen was blood, taken from a patient whose treatment included radiotherapy and nephrectomy. CDR3 bases: TGTGCCAGCAGCTTGACTGAAGCTTTCTTT. Translated: CASSLTEAFF.